A selection of T cell receptor beta chains follows, all from one sample in a study of blood T cell repertoires in COVID-19. The protocol was immunoSEQ multiplex PCR, while the TCRdb copy is restricted to in-frame clones and leaves out a portion. This table has over 55,000 clones, approximately 86% appearing once. Sequenced input: peripheral blood. The receptors were gathered from a human donor with active COVID-19. The donor label of this sample is uncertain. CDR3s leave out the opening cysteine and the closing phenylalanine or tryptophan. D genes are given only for firm matches.

CDR3 protein	CDR3 length	D gene	V gene	J gene
ASIKRGQETQY	11	NA	TRBV6-5	TRBJ2-5
AISESTGANQPQH	13	TRBD1	TRBV10-3	TRBJ1-5
ASSQAGQGAHGYT	13	TRBD1	TRBV3-1/TRBV3-2	TRBJ1-2
ASSSAGADYNEQF	13	TRBD2	TRBV28	TRBJ2-1
ASSRQGLDNEQF	12	TRBD1	TRBV7-8	TRBJ2-1
ASSPLGGGWNSPLH	14	NA	TRBV9	TRBJ1-6
AISDWDRDPYEQY	13	TRBD1	TRBV10-3	TRBJ2-7
ASSPRQFFDTQY	12	NA	TRBV7-2	TRBJ2-3
ASSASIQGTEAF	12	NA	TRBV2	TRBJ1-1
ASSRSGNTYNEQF	13	NA	TRBV6-6	TRBJ2-1
AWSVGIGGTEAF	12	NA	TRBV30	TRBJ1-1